The next 32 T cell receptor beta chains were all read from a single sample in a study of CD8 T cells in Susac syndrome. Reverse transcription used about 0.45 to 1 ug RNA and random hexamers. TCRdb fed the immunoSEQ multiplex PCR reads into MiXCR, producing one record per CDR3 protein. The repertoire consists of tens of thousands of distinct CDR3 sequences, with approximately 93% occurring once and the leading ten covering approximately 0.49%. Specimen: CD8+ T cells from PBMCs. The receptor set was obtained from a human donor with Susac syndrome.

The chain links TRBV7-2 to TRBJ2-1, with TRBD1 matching over 7 bases. With V trimmed by 5 bases and J by 4 bases, 8 bases remained unmatched. CDR3 length equals 15 residues. Per the germline V gene, CDR1 is SGHTA and CDR2 is FQGNSA. CDR3 DNA sequence: TGTGCCAGCAGCCGGGACAGCTACAGTTACAATGAGCAGTTCTTC. Protein sequence: CASSRDSYSYNEQFF.

V is TRBV20-1 and J is TRBJ2-2; a weak D match, TRBD1 (6 bases). CDR1 and CDR2 (germline): DFQATT, SNEGSKA (reference sequence). CDR3 length: 13 amino acids. The V gene lost 2 bases and the J gene lost 5 bases, with 9 bases spanning the gap. CDR3 sequence reads: CSARTGLTGELFF. For the CDR3, the DNA is TGCAGTGCTAGAACAGGGTTGACCGGGGAGCTGTTTTTT.

The J gene is TRBJ2-1, the V gene TRBV5-1; tentatively, D is TRBD1 (6 bases). The V gene's germline CDR1 is SGHRS and CDR2 YFSETQ. V was cut by 2 bases and J by 5 bases, with 8 bases left in between. The CDR3 has 13 residues. The CDR3 nucleotides are TGCGCCAGCAGCTTCCGGGACAACAATGAGCAGTTCTTC. Translation gives CASSFRDNNEQFF.

The J gene is TRBJ2-1, the V gene TRBV27, with TRBD2 matching over 12 bases. CDR3 size: 15 residues. Germline values: CDR1 MNHEY, CDR2 SMNVEV (reference sequence). The trim removed 5 bases at V and 4 bases at J, leaving 3 bases unmatched. CDR3 in amino acids: CASSRGTSGYNEQFF. The CDR3 DNA is TGTGCCAGCAGTCGCGGGACTAGCGGGTACAATGAGCAGTTCTTC.

This sequence joins TRBV15 and TRBJ1-4; D might be TRBD1 (6 bases). The CDR3 is made up of 14 amino acids. Germline values: CDR1 LNHNV, CDR2 YYDKDF (reference sequence). The ends were cut back, 8 bases at V and 6 bases at J, with 16 bases in the middle. CDR3 sequence (DNA): TGTGCCACCCTCTCAGGGGATGTGTATGAAAAACTGTTTTTT. This codes for CATLSGDVYEKLFF.

This rearrangement joins TRBV7-9 to TRBJ2-1; D gene unclear. The V and J ends lost 5 bases and 7 bases respectively, with 9 bases between them. The CDR3 spans 12 residues. Looked up from germline, CDR1 is SEHNR and CDR2 is FQNEAQ (reference sequence). In DNA form, the CDR3 reads TGTGCCAGCAGCCCAACTCGGAATGAGCAGTTCTTC. It specifies CASSPTRNEQFF.

The genes are TRBV7-8 and TRBJ1-1; a weak D match, TRBD1 (6 bases). The CDR3 is made up of 15 amino acids. Germline-derived CDR1 and CDR2 are SGHVS and FQNEAQ. Trimming left V 5 bases short and J 3 bases short, with 16 bases between. The CDR3 here is CASSQRLRGDTEAFF. The CDR3 nucleotides read TGTGCCAGCAGCCAAAGGTTAAGGGGGGACACTGAAGCTTTCTTT.

The count of this clonotype is one. This sequence joins TRBV6-2 or TRBV6-3 and TRBJ2-5; D ambiguous. This CDR3 is 10 amino acids long. Trimming removed 6 bases from V and 3 bases from J, with 2 bases in between. CDR1 MNHEY and CDR2 SVGEGT come from the germline V gene. The CDR3 loop is CASRKETQYF. CDR3 coding DNA: TGTGCCAGCAGGAAAGAGACCCAGTACTTC.

The chain combines TRBV13 with TRBJ2-1; 10 positions agree with TRBD1. The CDR3 spans 16 residues. The V gene's germline CDR1 is PRHDT and CDR2 FYEKMQ (reference sequence). With 1 base clipped from V and 4 bases from J, the junction kept 4 bases outside the gene matches. In DNA, the CDR3 is TGTGCCAGCAGCTTAGAGGGACAGGGGTATTACAATGAGCAGTTCTTC. Translating it yields CASSLEGQGYYNEQFF.

The rearrangement uses TRBV20-1 and TRBJ1-2, with 9 bases identical to TRBD1. This CDR3 spans 12 amino acids. The trim removed 5 bases at V and 4 bases at J, leaving 2 bases unmatched. Germline V gene lookup returns CDR1 DFQATT and CDR2 SNEGSKA (reference sequence). The CDR3 loop reads CSAPDRGYGYTF. The CDR3 nucleotides read TGCAGTGCTCCGGACAGGGGCTATGGCTACACCTTC.

The chain carries TRBV27 and TRBJ2-5; TRBD2 matches at 8 bases. V gave up 5 bases and J gave up 5 bases; unmatched junction bases: 10. Germline CDR1 MNHEY, CDR2 SMNVEV (reference sequence). The CDR3 is 15 residues long. CDR3 bases: TGTGCCAGCAGTCCCCGGACTAGCCGATGGGAGACCCAGTACTTC. It yields the protein CASSPRTSRWETQYF.

V and J are TRBV15 and TRBJ2-2; a possible D gene is TRBD1 (5 bases). The V gene's germline CDR1 is LNHNV and CDR2 YYDKDF (reference sequence). V lost 8 bases, J lost 7 bases, and 14 bases lay in between. The CDR3 sequence is 13 residues long. The CDR3 DNA follows: TGTGCCACCTTGGGGCCCGAGAGCGGGGAGCTGTTTTTT. Translation gives CATLGPESGELFF. Looking up the rest from reference TRBV15 and TRBJ2-2 gives the full variable domain: DAMVIQNPRYQVTQFGKPVTLSCSQTLNHNVMYWYQQKSSQAPKLLFHYYDKDFNNEADTPDNFQSRRPNTSFCFLDIRSPGLGDTAMYLCATLGPESGELFFGEGSRLTVL.

The V gene is TRBV28, the J gene TRBJ2-1; D is possibly TRBD2 (7 bases). Germline lookup yields CDR1 MDHEN and CDR2 SYDVKM. The CDR3 covers 15 residues. V gave up 3 bases and J gave up 8 bases, with 17 bases separating them. CDR3 coding DNA: TGTGCCAGCAGTTTCCCTGAGGGGGGGCTTGATGAGCAGTTCTTC. Protein: CASSFPEGGLDEQFF.

The V gene is TRBV6-5, the J gene TRBJ1-1; D is perhaps TRBD1 (6 bases). Between the trimmed V and J ends, which lost 0 bases and 6 bases, there was a span of 14 bases. CDR1 and CDR2 (germline): MNHEY, SVGAGI. The CDR3 totals 15 residues. CDR3 protein: CASSYSRTGSAEAFF. Here the CDR3 DNA reads TGTGCCAGCAGTTACTCGAGAACAGGGTCTGCTGAAGCTTTCTTT.

This rearrangement joins TRBV5-1 to TRBJ1-2, with TRBD1 as a possible D gene (6 bases). This CDR3 spans 15 amino acids. The V and J ends lost 3 bases and 5 bases respectively, with 17 bases between them. CDR1 is SGHRS, CDR2 YFSETQ, per germline. This CDR3 reads CASSSSSGTTYGYTF. CDR3 coding DNA: TGCGCCAGCAGCTCGTCCTCCGGGACAACTTATGGCTACACCTTC.

The chain carries TRBV3-1 and TRBJ2-7; D unresolved. From germline, CDR1 is LGHDT and CDR2 YNNKEL (reference sequence). V was pared by 0 bases and J by 5 bases, with 11 bases between. The CDR3 covers 14 residues. The CDR3 spells CASSQDRGPDEQYF. In DNA, the CDR3 is TGTGCCAGCAGCCAAGATCGAGGACCCGACGAGCAGTACTTC.

This chain uses TRBV5-1 with TRBJ1-2, with D uncertain. CDR3 size: 11 residues. The germline gives CDR1 SGHRS, CDR2 YFSETQ. V was shortened by 4 bases and J by 5 bases, with 6 bases between the two germline ends. For the CDR3, the DNA is TGCGCCAGCAGCAGGAGGTATGGCTACACCTTC. It yields the protein CASSRRYGYTF.

The CDR3 region has the DNA TGTGCCAGTAGTCTACGAAGAGGTACCGGGGAGCTGTTTTTT. Its translation is CASSLRRGTGELFF. The gene calls are TRBV19 and TRBJ2-2, with D hard to call. Germline lookup yields CDR1 LNHDA and CDR2 SQIVND (reference sequence). V was pared by 5 bases and J by 5 bases, with 12 bases between. This CDR3 spans 14 amino acids.

The chain carries TRBV2 and TRBJ2-2, with D hard to call. This CDR3 has 13 residues. Germline CDR1 is SNHLY and CDR2 is FYNNEI. V lost 7 bases and J 0 bases, leaving 6 bases between the germline ends. CDR3 in amino acids: CASNPANTGELFF. As DNA, the CDR3 is TGTGCCAGCAATCCAGCGAACACCGGGGAGCTGTTTTTT.

V and J are TRBV30 and TRBJ2-5; D is uncertain. There are 19 residues in the CDR3. Trimming shortened V by 1 base and J by 5 bases, and 29 bases separated the two germline ends. CDR1 and CDR2 (germline): GTSNPN, SVGIG (reference sequence). Here the CDR3 reads CAWSGPLNSFGPRSETQYF. The CDR3 coding sequence is TGTGCCTGGAGTGGACCCCTAAACTCGTTCGGGCCTCGTAGCGAGACCCAGTACTTC.

The chain is built from TRBV15 and TRBJ2-1, with TRBD2 matching 8 bases. V was pared by 0 bases and J by 3 bases, with 4 bases of the junction left unmatched. CDR3 length: 16 amino acids. CDR1 and CDR2 (germline): LNHNV, YYDKDF (reference sequence). The CDR3 nucleotides read TGTGCCACCAGCAGAGATATGGCGGGGGGCTACAATGAGCAGTTCTTC. The encoded protein is CATSRDMAGGYNEQFF.

The genes are TRBV5-1 and TRBJ2-5; D gene unclear. The CDR3 consists of 14 residues. Per the germline V gene, CDR1 is SGHRS and CDR2 is YFSETQ. The V gene lost 4 bases and the J gene lost 5 bases, with 15 bases spanning the gap. The DNA of the CDR3 is TGCGCCAGCAGCGAGACCAATGGTCTGGAGACCCAGTACTTC. This gives the protein CASSETNGLETQYF.

This chain joins TRBV4-1 and TRBJ2-5, with a possible D match to TRBD1 (6 bases). This CDR3 has 15 residues. Germline V lookup: CDR1 MGHRA, CDR2 YSYEKL. V was trimmed by 4 bases and J by 5 bases, leaving 17 bases between them. This CDR3 reads CASSPSQGKGETQYF. Here the CDR3 DNA reads TGCGCCAGCAGCCCGAGCCAGGGGAAGGGGGAGACCCAGTACTTC.

The chain links TRBV28 to TRBJ2-7; D ambiguous. This CDR3 is 12 amino acids long. With 6 bases removed from V and 4 bases from J, the gap between germline ends came to 10 bases. Germline V gene sequence: CDR1 MDHEN, CDR2 SYDVKM. The CDR3 sequence is CASSLGIYEQYF. CDR3 coding DNA: TGTGCCAGCAGCTTAGGCATTTACGAGCAGTACTTC. The whole variable domain, remainder taken from reference TRBV28 and TRBJ2-7, is DVKVTQSSRYLVKRTGEKVFLECVQDMDHENMFWYRQDPGLGLRLIYFSYDVKMKEKGDIPEGYSVSREKKERFSLILESASTNQTSMYLCASSLGIYEQYFGPGTRLTVT.

V is TRBV4-1 and J is TRBJ2-5; D perhaps matches TRBD2 (7 bases). The CDR3 spans 14 residues. CDR1 and CDR2 (germline): MGHRA, YSYEKL. The V end was cut by 4 bases, the J end by 5 bases, with 14 bases between. In nucleotides, the CDR3 is TGCGCCAGCAGCCCCTGGGGGGGGCGCGAGACCCAGTACTTC. Protein: CASSPWGGRETQYF.

The chain is built from TRBV4-2 and TRBJ2-1; D is uncertain. Germline V gene sequence: CDR1 LGHNA, CDR2 YNFKEQ. V was cut by 3 bases and J by 7 bases, with 10 bases left in between. The CDR3 has 13 residues. CDR3 nucleotides: TGTGCCAGCAGCCACGACTCGGATAATGAGCAGTTCTTC. It encodes CASSHDSDNEQFF.

This clonotype was detected only a few times. The CDR3 bases are TGTGCCAGCAGCTCAACGAAGGACTATTCCGATGAGCAGTTCTTC. It is translated as CASSSTKDYSDEQFF. The chain carries TRBV5-4 and TRBJ2-1; tentative D call: TRBD2 (6 bases). Per the germline V gene, CDR1 is SGHNT and CDR2 is YYREEE (reference sequence). This CDR3 spans 15 amino acids. V was clipped by 3 bases and J by 8 bases, with 18 bases between them.

The J gene is TRBJ2-7, the V gene TRBV7-9; D gene ambiguous. Trimming left V 6 bases short and J 4 bases short, with 16 bases between. CDR1 is SEHNR and CDR2 is FQNEAQ in the germline V gene (reference sequence). The CDR3 contains 14 residues. Written as DNA, the CDR3 is TGTGCCAGCAGAGGAGAGGCGTTTGGATACGAGCAGTACTTC. Protein: CASRGEAFGYEQYF.

This chain joins TRBV27 and TRBJ1-1; D gene ambiguous. The CDR3 covers 14 residues. Germline CDR1 MNHEY, CDR2 SMNVEV (reference sequence). Between the trimmed V and J ends, which lost 0 bases and 0 bases, there was a span of 5 bases. CDR3 coding DNA: TGTGCCAGCAGTTTATCGTCCATGAACACTGAAGCTTTCTTT. Encoded protein: CASSLSSMNTEAFF.

The V call is TRBV29-1, the J call TRBJ1-1; 7 nucleotides align to TRBD1. In germline, CDR1 is SQVTM, CDR2 ANQGSEA. The J segment lost 5 bases and the V segment lost 4 bases, leaving 10 bases of the junction unmatched. The CDR3 loop spans 14 amino acids. The CDR3 sequence: CSVAQGEMGTEAFF. Written as DNA, the CDR3 is TGCAGCGTTGCTCAGGGGGAGATGGGAACTGAAGCTTTCTTT.

The genes are TRBV5-6 and TRBJ2-1, with TRBD1 matching over 12 bases. This CDR3 has 15 amino acids. Losses at the gene ends were 6 bases for V and 7 bases for J; bases not matched to a gene: 8. The V gene's germline CDR1 is SGHDT and CDR2 YYEEEE. This CDR3 is CASKTGTGGINEQFF. The CDR3 DNA reads as TGTGCCAGCAAAACCGGGACAGGGGGCATTAATGAGCAGTTCTTC.

The chain is built from TRBV12-5 and TRBJ2-7; D possibly uses TRBD1 or TRBD2 (6 bases each). V dropped 5 bases and J dropped 7 bases, with 12 bases sitting between them. Germline CDR1 and CDR2: LGHNT and FRNRAP. The CDR3 covers 12 residues. CDR3 sequence reads: CASGPGAREQYF. The CDR3 region has the DNA TGTGCTAGTGGTCCGGGGGCGCGGGAGCAGTACTTC.